Sequencing of this T cell receptor (beta chain) was carried out in a study of OX40 agonist ivuxolimab in advanced cancers. Trimming stripped 7 bases from V and 3 bases from J, with 23 bases between. This CDR3 comprises 18 residues. The germline V gene encodes CDR1 SGDLS and CDR2 YYNGEE. The assay was immunoSEQ multiplex PCR, and TCRdb's table has in-frame clones only and misses some. The sample records roughly 19,000 clones, around four fifths being singletons. Material: CD4+ or CD8+ T cells sorted from blood, obtained in a trial of the OX40 agonist ivuxolimab. The chain couples TRBV9 to TRBJ2-6; perhaps TRBD1 as D (5 bases). The TCR sequence derives from an adult with an advanced solid tumor such as melanoma, head and neck, liver or kidney cancer. The CDR3 loop is CASQSLSAPRDGANVLTF. The CDR3 nucleotides are TGTGCCAGCCAAAGTTTAAGTGCCCCCAGGGATGGGGCCAACGTCCTGACTTTC.